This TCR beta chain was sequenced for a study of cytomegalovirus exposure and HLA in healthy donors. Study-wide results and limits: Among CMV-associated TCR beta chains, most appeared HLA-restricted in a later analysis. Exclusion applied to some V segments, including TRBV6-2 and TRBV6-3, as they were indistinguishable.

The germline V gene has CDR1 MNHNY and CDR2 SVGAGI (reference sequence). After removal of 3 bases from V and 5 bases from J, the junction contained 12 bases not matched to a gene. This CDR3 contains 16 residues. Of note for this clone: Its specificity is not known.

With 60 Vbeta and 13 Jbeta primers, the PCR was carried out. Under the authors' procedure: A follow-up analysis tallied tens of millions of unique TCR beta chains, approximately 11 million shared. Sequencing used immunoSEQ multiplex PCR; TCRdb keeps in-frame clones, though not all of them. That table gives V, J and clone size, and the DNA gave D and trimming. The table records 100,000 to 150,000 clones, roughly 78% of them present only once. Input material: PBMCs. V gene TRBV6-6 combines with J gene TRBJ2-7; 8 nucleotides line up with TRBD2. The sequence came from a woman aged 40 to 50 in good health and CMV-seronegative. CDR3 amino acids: CASSYLTGGPRNEQYF. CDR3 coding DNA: TGTGCCAGCAGTTATTTGACGGGAGGGCCTAGGAACGAGCAGTACTTC.